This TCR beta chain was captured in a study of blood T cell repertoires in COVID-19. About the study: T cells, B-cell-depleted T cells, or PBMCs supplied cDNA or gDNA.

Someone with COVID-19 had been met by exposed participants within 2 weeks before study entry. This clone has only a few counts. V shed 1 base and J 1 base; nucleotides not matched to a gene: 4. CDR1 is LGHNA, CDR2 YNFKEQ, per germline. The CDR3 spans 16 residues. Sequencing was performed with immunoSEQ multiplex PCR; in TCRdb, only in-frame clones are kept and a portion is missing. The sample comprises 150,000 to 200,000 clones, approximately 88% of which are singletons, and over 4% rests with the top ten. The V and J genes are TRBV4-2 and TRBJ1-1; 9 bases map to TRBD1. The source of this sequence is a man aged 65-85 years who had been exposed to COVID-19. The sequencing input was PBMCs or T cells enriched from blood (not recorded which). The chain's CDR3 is CASSQGVGQGNTEAFF. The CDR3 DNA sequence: TGTGCCAGCAGCCAAGGTGTGGGACAGGGGAACACTGAAGCTTTCTTT.